Listed here are 15 T cell receptor beta chains from one sample, sequenced in a study of vaccination effects on CD4 cells after COVID-19. Profiled with immunoSEQ multiplex PCR; TCRdb holds only in-frame clones, not every one. The sample records around 24,000 clones, more than 60% being singletons. Their cognate antigens are unknown. Before any sequencing was done, the ViraFEST assay used viral peptide pools to expand antigen-specific CD4+ T cells. On day 10 of culture, CD4+ T cells were separated out. Participants completed two doses of the BNT162b2 or mRNA-1273 vaccine. Here the sequenced sample was CD4+ T cells from PBMCs cultured with HCoV-NL63 spike peptides, taken after COVID-19 vaccination. These receptors came from a human donor who received a COVID-19 vaccine.

The V call is TRBV12-3 or TRBV12-4, the J call TRBJ2-1; 7 nucleotides line up with TRBD2. The V and J ends lost 10 bases and 4 bases, in that order; junction bases with no gene match: 7. The CDR3 has 13 amino acids. For the CDR3, the DNA is TGTGCCACCTCTCTAGCGGAATACAATGAGCAGTTCTTC. Its protein is CATSLAEYNEQFF.

V gene TRBV28 combines with J gene TRBJ2-1; D ambiguous. The CDR3 sequence is 13 residues long. In germline, CDR1 is MDHEN, CDR2 SYDVKM. V lost 3 bases and J 5 bases, leaving 8 bases between the germline ends. This chain's CDR3 is CASSLNTDNEQFF. DNA for the CDR3: TGTGCCAGCAGTTTGAACACGGACAATGAGCAGTTCTTC.

CDR3 protein: CASSQSGVNYNEQFF. In DNA form, the CDR3 reads TGTGCCAGCAGCCAGAGCGGGGTTAACTACAATGAGCAGTTCTTC. This chain uses TRBV7-3 with TRBJ2-1; 7 bases line up with TRBD2. With 5 bases clipped from V and 3 bases from J, the junction kept 7 bases outside the gene matches. The CDR3 contains 15 residues. Germline V gene sequence: CDR1 SGHTA, CDR2 FQGTGA.

This clone was seen more than once but under ten times. This chain uses TRBV11-2 with TRBJ1-1; no reliable D call. The CDR3 is 12 amino acids. Germline CDR1 SGHAT, CDR2 FQNNGV. V was shortened by 2 bases and J by 1 base, with 2 bases between the two germline ends. CDR3 region: CASSLKNTEAFF. DNA for the CDR3: TGTGCCAGCAGCTTAAAGAACACTGAAGCTTTCTTT. The entire variable domain, with the rest obtained from reference TRBV11-2 and TRBJ1-1, is as follows: EAGVAQSPRYKIIEKRQSVAFWCNPISGHATLYWYQQILGQGPKLLIQFQNNGVVDDSQLPKDRFSAERLKGVDSTLKIQPAKLEDSAVYLCASSLKNTEAFFGQGTRLTVV.

V is TRBV7-9 and J is TRBJ2-7, with D uncertain. V lost 11 bases, J lost 2 bases, and 16 bases lay in between. Germline loops: CDR1 SEHNR, CDR2 FQNEAQ (reference sequence). CDR3 length: 13 amino acids. The CDR3 reads CASQVEGTYEQYF. The CDR3 DNA is TGTGCCTCCCAGGTAGAAGGGACCTACGAGCAGTACTTC. Drawing the rest from reference TRBV7-9 and TRBJ2-7, the complete variable domain is DTGVSQNPRHKITKRGQNVTFRCDPISEHNRLYWYRQTLGQGPEFLTYFQNEAQLEKSRLLSDRFSAERPKGSFSTLEIQRTEQGDSAMYLCASQVEGTYEQYFGPGTRLTVT.

The chain joins TRBV5-6 to TRBJ2-7; D is possibly TRBD2 (6 bases). The CDR3 runs to 11 residues. CDR1 SGHDT and CDR2 YYEEEE come from the germline V gene. Between the trimmed V and J ends, which lost 2 bases and 6 bases, there was a span of 6 bases. CDR3 sequence reads: CASSFSGEQYF. The DNA for the CDR3 is TGTGCCAGCAGCTTTAGCGGCGAGCAGTACTTC. The full variable domain, with the rest looked up from reference TRBV5-6 and TRBJ2-7, is DAGVTQSPTHLIKTRGQQVTLRCSPKSGHDTVSWYQQALGQGPQFIFQYYEEEERQRGNFPDRFSGHQFPNYSSELNVNALLLGDSALYLCASSFSGEQYFGPGTRLTVT.

The gene calls are TRBV30 and TRBJ2-1; 9 nucleotides align to TRBD1. Germline V CDR1 and CDR2: GTSNPN, SVGIG (reference sequence). The V gene end was trimmed by 6 bases and the J gene end by 5 bases; junction bases not matched to a gene: 8. The CDR3 covers 14 residues. CDR3 sequence (DNA): TGTGCCTGCGCCGTCGGGACAGGGAACAATGAGCAGTTCTTC. This codes for CACAVGTGNNEQFF.

This sequence joins TRBV27 and TRBJ1-2; D ambiguous. Trimming shortened V by 4 bases and J by 3 bases, and 15 bases separated the two germline ends. The CDR3 has 15 amino acids. From germline, CDR1 is MNHEY and CDR2 SMNVEV (reference sequence). CDR3 loop: CASSSLAGGDYGYTF. The CDR3 DNA sequence: TGTGCCAGCAGTTCCCTCGCGGGAGGAGACTATGGCTACACCTTC.

Here the CDR3 DNA reads TGTGCCAGCAGTTGGGGCCAAGAGACCCAGTACTTC. This codes for CASSWGQETQYF. J is TRBJ2-5 and V is TRBV7-2, with no clear D. From germline, CDR1 is SGHTA and CDR2 FQGNSA. Trimming took 6 bases from V and 1 from J, leaving 6 bases between them. The CDR3 is made up of 12 amino acids.

The chain has TRBV4-1 and TRBJ2-1, with TRBD2 matching over 14 bases. Trimming removed 4 bases from V and 9 bases from J; junction bases left unmatched: 14. Germline V gene lookup returns CDR1 MGHRA and CDR2 YSYEKL. The CDR3 length is 18 residues. The CDR3: CASSRAGSTSGGAFEQFF. CDR3 in DNA: TGCGCCAGCAGCCGAGCTGGATCGACTAGCGGGGGGGCGTTTGAGCAGTTCTTC.

The chain carries TRBV7-9 and TRBJ1-2; D not certain. CDR1 and CDR2 (germline): SEHNR, FQNEAQ (reference sequence). The CDR3 has 13 residues. Trimming pared 3 bases from V and 2 bases from J, leaving 7 bases between. The CDR3 is CASSFSGNYGYTF. The CDR3 region has the DNA TGTGCCAGCAGCTTTAGCGGCAACTATGGCTACACCTTC.

In DNA form, the CDR3 reads TGTGCCAGCGGCAGGACTAGCGGAACCAATGAGCAGTTCTTC. Amino acid sequence: CASGRTSGTNEQFF. The chain joins TRBV5-4 to TRBJ2-1; 10 bases agree with TRBD2. Germline CDR1 reads SGHNT; CDR2 reads YYREEE (reference sequence). The CDR3 is 14 amino acids. V shed 7 bases and J 6 bases; nucleotides not matched to a gene: 7.

The rearrangement links TRBV19 to TRBJ2-1, with a possible D match to TRBD1 (6 bases). Germline loops: CDR1 LNHDA, CDR2 SQIVND (reference sequence). Trimming pared 7 bases from V and 8 bases from J, leaving 9 bases between. The CDR3 runs 11 residues. The CDR3, as DNA: TGTGCCAGTAATGAGGGGGATGAGCAGTTCTTC. It translates to CASNEGDEQFF.

This clone was detected only a few times. The chain couples TRBV10-3 to TRBJ1-6, with TRBD1 matching 8 bases. Germline CDR1 is ENHRY and CDR2 is SYGVKD. This CDR3 comprises 14 residues. V trimming: 6 bases; J trimming: 6 bases; junction bases outside the gene matches: 4. In nucleotides, the CDR3 is TGTGCCATCAGGAGGACAGGGACTAATTCACCCCTCCACTTT. It is translated as CAIRRTGTNSPLHF.

This chain joins TRBV7-8 and TRBJ2-1, with TRBD2 matching over 13 bases. The CDR3 contains 17 residues. The V gene's germline CDR1 is SGHVS and CDR2 FQNEAQ. V gave up 5 bases and J gave up 4 bases; unmatched junction bases: 8. The CDR3 DNA is TGTGCCAGCAGCCCCCTTGGGACTAGCGGGACTTACAATGAGCAGTTCTTC. It codes for CASSPLGTSGTYNEQFF.